These T cell receptor beta chains were read from a single sample in a study of regulatory T cells in long-lasting Graves disease. TCRdb re-derived calls from the multiplex PCR reads in MiXCR, one entry per CDR3 protein. The sample includes 400,000 to 500,000 distinct CDR3 sequences, around 15% of them seen just once. Separately, the same data were catalogued under a study of T cells in Graves' hyperthyroidism and ophthalmopathy.

The source material was peripheral blood mononuclear cells (PBMCs), sampled at new diagnosis, from a patient treated with antithyroid drugs. Receptors were obtained from a young woman with Graves disease. CDR3s include the opening cysteine and the closing phenylalanine or tryptophan. The order of the fields is J gene, clone size, D gene, V gene, CDR3 DNA, CDR3 protein. D genes are given only for firm matches. Not every row has a clone size; where given, it reads once, few, many or a size class.

j_gene: TRBJ2-7; abundance: .; d_gene: TRBD2; v_gene: TRBV7-2; CDR3nt: TGTGCCAGCAGCACCGGGACTAGCCACGAGCAGTACTTC; CDR3aa: CASSTGTSHEQYF
j_gene: TRBJ2-3; abundance: .; d_gene: TRBD2; v_gene: TRBV20-1; CDR3nt: TGCAGTGCTAGATGGGCTAGCGGGACGCCAGATACGCAGTATTTT; CDR3aa: CSARWASGTPDTQYF
j_gene: TRBJ2-5; abundance: .; d_gene: .; v_gene: TRBV20-1; CDR3nt: TGCAGTGCTAGAGACCCAGCACAGGGAACAGGAGAGACCCAGTACTTC; CDR3aa: CSARDPAQGTGETQYF
j_gene: TRBJ2-5; abundance: many; d_gene: TRBD1; v_gene: TRBV7-8; CDR3nt: TGTGCCAGCAGAGACAGGGAGGAGACCCAGTACTTC; CDR3aa: CASRDREETQYF
j_gene: TRBJ1-1; abundance: .; d_gene: .; v_gene: TRBV2; CDR3nt: TGTGCCAGCAGTGCGAGCAGGGCCAACACTGAAGCTTTCTTT; CDR3aa: CASSASRANTEAFF
j_gene: TRBJ2-3; abundance: .; d_gene: TRBD2; v_gene: TRBV19; CDR3nt: TGTGCCAGTAGGGTTAGCGGGGGCACAGATACGCAGTATTTT; CDR3aa: CASRVSGGTDTQYF
j_gene: TRBJ1-1; abundance: few; d_gene: .; v_gene: TRBV20-1; CDR3nt: TGCAGTGCTAGAGATGAGGACATACTGAACACTGAAGCTTTCTTT; CDR3aa: CSARDEDILNTEAFF
j_gene: TRBJ2-1; abundance: few; d_gene: TRBD2; v_gene: TRBV5-4; CDR3nt: TGTGCCAGCAGCCCTAGCGGGAGATTCGTGAATGAGCAGTTCTTC; CDR3aa: CASSPSGRFVNEQFF
j_gene: TRBJ2-7; abundance: many; d_gene: TRBD2; v_gene: TRBV20-1; CDR3nt: TGCAGTGCTAGGGATGGCGGGGCTAGCGGTTACGAGCAGTACTTC; CDR3aa: CSARDGGASGYEQYF
j_gene: TRBJ2-1; abundance: many; d_gene: .; v_gene: TRBV30; CDR3nt: TGTGCCTGGAGCGCCCAGGGTAATGAGCAGTTCTTC; CDR3aa: CAWSAQGNEQFF
j_gene: TRBJ2-1; abundance: .; d_gene: TRBD2; v_gene: TRBV3-1; CDR3nt: TGTGCCAGCAGCCCTCGACTAGCGGGAGCCCAGTTCTTC; CDR3aa: CASSPRLAGAQFF
j_gene: TRBJ2-7; abundance: few; d_gene: .; v_gene: TRBV14; CDR3nt: TGTGCCAGCAGCAGAACCGGGACGCCCTCCTACGAGCAGTACTTC; CDR3aa: CASSRTGTPSYEQYF
j_gene: TRBJ2-7; abundance: few; d_gene: .; v_gene: TRBV10-3; CDR3nt: TGTGCCATCAGTGAGTCTGGACAGCCCTACGAGCAGTACTTC; CDR3aa: CAISESGQPYEQYF
j_gene: TRBJ1-2; abundance: many; d_gene: .; v_gene: TRBV6-1; CDR3nt: TGTGCCAGCAGTCTACAGGGTTGGGATGGCTACACCTTC; CDR3aa: CASSLQGWDGYTF
j_gene: TRBJ1-2; abundance: many; d_gene: .; v_gene: TRBV7-9; CDR3nt: TGTGCCAGCAGCTTAGGGGGCAGGGGTTACTATGGCTACACCTTC; CDR3aa: CASSLGGRGYYGYTF
j_gene: TRBJ2-3; abundance: few; d_gene: .; v_gene: TRBV9; CDR3nt: TGTGCCAGCAGCGTAGGCCCCTCGGGGTCCCACACAGATACGCAGTATTTT; CDR3aa: CASSVGPSGSHTDTQYF
j_gene: TRBJ2-3; abundance: .; d_gene: TRBD2; v_gene: TRBV3-1; CDR3nt: TGTGCCGGCAGCAAACCTAGCGGGAGCACAGATACGCAGTATTTT; CDR3aa: CAGSKPSGSTDTQYF
j_gene: TRBJ1-5; abundance: .; d_gene: TRBD1; v_gene: TRBV4-1; CDR3nt: TGCGCCAGCAGCCGAGCCCCGGGACAGGGGAATCAGCCCCAGCATTTT; CDR3aa: CASSRAPGQGNQPQHF
j_gene: TRBJ2-3; abundance: many; d_gene: TRBD2; v_gene: TRBV2; CDR3nt: TGTGCCAGCAGACGAGGACTAGCGGCTAGCACAGATACGCAGTATTTT; CDR3aa: CASRRGLAASTDTQYF
j_gene: TRBJ2-1; abundance: many; d_gene: .; v_gene: TRBV28; CDR3nt: TGTGCCAGCAGTTTACCGAGACTCGACTCCTACAATGAGCAGTTCTTC; CDR3aa: CASSLPRLDSYNEQFF
j_gene: TRBJ2-1; abundance: few; d_gene: .; v_gene: TRBV12-3/TRBV12-4; CDR3nt: TGTGCCAGCAGTCCAACCGGGACATCTGACAATGAGCAGTTCTTC; CDR3aa: CASSPTGTSDNEQFF
j_gene: TRBJ2-4; abundance: few; d_gene: TRBD1; v_gene: TRBV20-1; CDR3nt: TGCAGTGCCACGGGACAGGTGAAAAACATTCAGTACTTC; CDR3aa: CSATGQVKNIQYF
j_gene: TRBJ2-7; abundance: many; d_gene: .; v_gene: TRBV6-1; CDR3nt: TGTGCCGTACTTTTCCGGGACTTTGGCAACTACGAGCAGTACTTC; CDR3aa: CAVLFRDFGNYEQYF
j_gene: TRBJ2-3; abundance: .; d_gene: .; v_gene: TRBV6-1; CDR3nt: TGTGCCAGCAGGAGAGGGGCGGGAGATACGCAGTATTTT; CDR3aa: CASRRGAGDTQYF
j_gene: TRBJ1-6; abundance: .; d_gene: .; v_gene: TRBV5-6; CDR3nt: TGTGCCAGCAGCACCCGACAGCCCAACTCCCTCCACTTT; CDR3aa: CASSTRQPNSLHF
j_gene: TRBJ2-7; abundance: many; d_gene: TRBD1; v_gene: TRBV7-2; CDR3nt: TGTGCCAGCAGCTCCCCGGGACAGGGCTCCTACGAGCAGTACTTC; CDR3aa: CASSSPGQGSYEQYF
j_gene: TRBJ1-2; abundance: few; d_gene: .; v_gene: TRBV6-1; CDR3nt: TGTGCCAGCAGTGAAGGTGCCAGGCCTAGTGGCTACACCTTC; CDR3aa: CASSEGARPSGYTF
j_gene: TRBJ2-7; abundance: many; d_gene: TRBD1; v_gene: TRBV27; CDR3nt: TGTGCCAGCAGGCAGGGACAGGGGGTATTCTACGAGCAGTACTTC; CDR3aa: CASRQGQGVFYEQYF
j_gene: TRBJ2-1; abundance: .; d_gene: TRBD2; v_gene: TRBV20-1; CDR3nt: TGCAGCGAGCTCGGCGGGAGCTCCTACAATGAGCAGTTCTTC; CDR3aa: CSELGGSSYNEQFF
j_gene: TRBJ2-1; abundance: .; d_gene: .; v_gene: TRBV29-1; CDR3nt: TGCAGCGTTACAACAGGGGACTTCTACAATGAGCAGTTCTTC; CDR3aa: CSVTTGDFYNEQFF
j_gene: TRBJ2-7; abundance: many; d_gene: .; v_gene: TRBV28; CDR3nt: TGTGCCAGCAGTGTCCTCATCTACGAGCAGTACTTC; CDR3aa: CASSVLIYEQYF
j_gene: TRBJ2-1; abundance: many; d_gene: TRBD1; v_gene: TRBV7-2; CDR3nt: TGTGCCAGCAGCCTGGACAGGAGAGAGCAGTTCTTC; CDR3aa: CASSLDRREQFF
j_gene: TRBJ1-1; abundance: .; d_gene: .; v_gene: TRBV7-9; CDR3nt: TGTGCCAGCAGCTTTACAGAAAACACTGAAGCTTTCTTT; CDR3aa: CASSFTENTEAFF
j_gene: TRBJ2-5; abundance: many; d_gene: .; v_gene: TRBV11-3; CDR3nt: TGTGCCAGCAGCCCAGGCGTCAGGAGCCAAGAGACCCAGTACTTC; CDR3aa: CASSPGVRSQETQYF
j_gene: TRBJ1-1; abundance: many; d_gene: .; v_gene: TRBV7-2; CDR3nt: TGTGCCAGCAGCCGGACGAACACTGAAGCTTTCTTT; CDR3aa: CASSRTNTEAFF
j_gene: TRBJ2-4; abundance: few; d_gene: TRBD1; v_gene: TRBV2; CDR3nt: TGTGCCAGCAGTGCCGACAGGGTGGGAAACATTCAGTACTTC; CDR3aa: CASSADRVGNIQYF
j_gene: TRBJ2-1; abundance: many; d_gene: .; v_gene: TRBV28; CDR3nt: TGTGCCAGCACTTGGGAAAGAGTAAGCAATGAGCAGTTCTTC; CDR3aa: CASTWERVSNEQFF
j_gene: TRBJ1-4; abundance: .; d_gene: TRBD1; v_gene: TRBV6-1; CDR3nt: TGTGCCAGCAGCACAGGGGCCTTTGGTGAAAAACTGTTTTTT; CDR3aa: CASSTGAFGEKLFF
j_gene: TRBJ2-1; abundance: .; d_gene: .; v_gene: TRBV29-1; CDR3nt: TGCAGCATACGGGACACGGCCATTAATGAGCAGTTCTTC; CDR3aa: CSIRDTAINEQFF
j_gene: TRBJ2-1; abundance: many; d_gene: TRBD1; v_gene: TRBV20-1; CDR3nt: TGCAGTGCACCGGACAGGGGGGTCTACAATGAGCAGTTCTTC; CDR3aa: CSAPDRGVYNEQFF